The 20 T cell receptor beta chains given below trace back to one sample, sequenced in a study of blood T cell repertoires in COVID-19. Data came from immunoSEQ multiplex PCR; TCRdb stores just in-frame clones and leaves some out. The sample records some 320,000 clones, about nine tenths being singletons. Sequencing input: peripheral blood. These receptor sequences come from a woman between 25 and 40 years old with COVID-19, enrolled during active disease.

The gene calls are TRBV3-1 (or the pseudogene TRBV3-2) and TRBJ1-1; 9 positions match TRBD1. The CDR3 sequence is 16 residues long. Germline-derived CDR1 and CDR2 are LGHDT and YNNKEL (reference sequence). The junction had 9 bases not matched to a gene; V was cut back by 6 bases and J by 1 base. The CDR3 here is CASSMLHRGPNTEAFF. CDR3 bases: TGTGCCAGCAGTATGCTTCACAGGGGGCCGAACACTGAAGCTTTCTTT.

This sequence joins TRBV7-2 and TRBJ1-2; possibly TRBD1 for D (5 bases). Germline V CDR1 and CDR2: SGHTA, FQGNSA. V shed 1 base and J shed 3 bases, with 18 bases lying between them. The CDR3 loop spans 17 amino acids. The CDR3: CASSLVGQGGFDYGYTF. The DNA of the CDR3 is TGTGCCAGCAGCTTAGTCGGTCAGGGAGGGTTCGACTATGGCTACACCTTC.

The rearrangement joins TRBV5-5 to TRBJ1-2; 8 nucleotides align to TRBD1. The CDR3 runs to 16 residues. The germline CDR1 and CDR2 sequences are SGHKS and YYEKEE (reference sequence). J gave up 1 base and V 2 bases, and 7 bases lay outside the gene matches. In DNA form, the CDR3 reads TGTGCCAGCAGCTTATTTTCGGGACAGGTTAACTATGGCTACACCTTC. This translates into CASSLFSGQVNYGYTF.

The chain uses TRBV10-1 and TRBJ2-5, with D uncertain. CDR1 and CDR2 from the germline V gene are WNHNN and SYGVQD (reference sequence). Trimming stripped 4 bases from V and 2 bases from J, with 5 bases between. The CDR3 loop spans 12 amino acids. CDR3 protein: CASSADQETQYF. For the CDR3, the DNA is TGCGCCAGCAGTGCAGATCAAGAGACCCAGTACTTC.

The chain combines TRBV3-1 (or the pseudogene TRBV3-2) with TRBJ2-7; 9 bases align to TRBD1. J was trimmed by 3 bases and V by 4 bases; bases with no gene match: 4. The CDR3 contains 14 residues. Germline values: CDR1 LGHDT, CDR2 YNNKEL (reference sequence). The CDR3 reads CASSPRTGVYEQYF. Written as DNA, the CDR3 is TGTGCCAGCAGCCCACGGACAGGGGTCTACGAGCAGTACTTC.

The chain uses TRBV6-5 and TRBJ1-1, with TRBD1 matching 8 bases. The germline V gene has CDR1 MNHEY and CDR2 SVGAGI. This CDR3 has 15 residues. V trimming: 6 bases; J trimming: 2 bases; junction bases outside the gene matches: 8. CDR3 in amino acids: CASSDTTGGNTEAFF. The CDR3 DNA reads as TGTGCCAGCAGCGATACTACAGGGGGAAACACTGAAGCTTTCTTT.

The V and J genes are TRBV19 and TRBJ2-7; TRBD2 aligns across 7 bases. Germline V gene data show CDR1 as LNHDA and CDR2 as SQIVND (reference sequence). This CDR3 spans 12 amino acids. Trimming cost V 7 bases and J 3 bases; bases outside gene matches: 3. CDR3 nucleotides: TGTGCCAGTATTGGGAGGGGCTACGAGCAGTACTTC. Protein product: CASIGRGYEQYF.

The chain combines TRBV12-3 or TRBV12-4 with TRBJ1-6; no firm D call. This CDR3 has 13 residues. The V end was cut by 6 bases, the J end by 7 bases, with 10 bases between. Here the CDR3 DNA reads TGTGCCAGCAGGGAGGAGTTAAATTCACCCCTCCACTTT. Translation gives CASREELNSPLHF.

This sequence joins TRBV4-2 and TRBJ2-3, with a possible D match to TRBD2 (5 bases). CDR3 length: 15 amino acids. Germline V gene sequence: CDR1 LGHNA, CDR2 YNFKEQ. The V end was cut by 0 bases, the J end by 7 bases, with 14 bases between. CDR3 region: CASSQEDRAGYTQYF. DNA for the CDR3: TGTGCCAGCAGCCAAGAAGACCGGGCGGGTTATACGCAGTATTTT.

This sequence joins TRBV10-3 and TRBJ2-3; D remains ambiguous. CDR3 length equals 15 residues. Germline V CDR1 and CDR2: ENHRY, SYGVKD. V dropped 0 bases and J dropped 6 bases, with 13 bases sitting between them. As DNA, the CDR3 is TGTGCCATCAGTGAGTCGGCTCGCAAGCGTGATACGCAGTATTTT. Its protein is CAISESARKRDTQYF.

This chain joins TRBV27 and TRBJ1-4; D remains unclear. The V end lost 4 bases, the J end lost 8 bases, and 23 bases lay between the germline ends. CDR1 and CDR2 (germline): MNHEY, SMNVEV (reference sequence). There are 17 residues in the CDR3. For the CDR3, the DNA is TGTGCCAGCAGTTCCTCCCCGAAAACAGTACGCCAGGAAAAACTGTTTTTT. This translates into CASSSSPKTVRQEKLFF.

The rearrangement uses TRBV5-1 and TRBJ2-1; 7 bases map to TRBD1. J lost 2 bases, V lost 5 bases, and 10 bases had no gene match. The CDR3 runs 16 residues. Germline CDR1 reads SGHRS; CDR2 reads YFSETQ. The CDR3: CASRPGTQGAYNEQFF. The CDR3 DNA sequence: TGCGCCAGCAGGCCCGGGACCCAGGGGGCCTACAATGAGCAGTTCTTC.

The V gene is TRBV7-2, the J gene TRBJ1-3; 8 positions agree with TRBD1. The V gene end was trimmed by 4 bases and the J gene end by 0 bases; junction bases not matched to a gene: 5. CDR3 length: 16 residues. Germline lookup yields CDR1 SGHTA and CDR2 FQGNSA. CDR3 loop: CASSSRDRSSGNTIYF. The DNA of the CDR3 is TGTGCCAGCAGCTCCCGGGACAGGTCCTCTGGAAACACCATATATTTT.

This rearrangement joins TRBV5-4 to TRBJ1-4; 8 bases line up with TRBD1. This CDR3 region has 15 residues. CDR1 is SGHNT, CDR2 YYREEE, per germline (reference sequence). The J segment lost 2 bases and the V segment lost 4 bases, leaving 4 bases of the junction unmatched. The CDR3 DNA reads TGTGCCAGCAGCCCAGACAGGGGCACTAATGAAAAACTGTTTTTT. Its protein is CASSPDRGTNEKLFF.

The J gene is TRBJ2-5, the V gene TRBV7-2; a possible D gene is TRBD2 (6 bases). The CDR3 is 13 residues long. With 5 bases removed from V and 5 bases from J, the gap between germline ends came to 12 bases. CDR1 is SGHTA, CDR2 FQGNSA, per germline. CDR3 amino acids: CASSPLGGETQYF. CDR3 in DNA: TGTGCCAGCAGCCCCCTTGGAGGGGAGACCCAGTACTTC.

The chain employs TRBV5-5 and TRBJ1-2; a possible D gene is TRBD1 (5 bases). The CDR3 loop spans 15 amino acids. V was shortened by 0 bases and J by 3 bases, with 12 bases between the two germline ends. Germline V gene data show CDR1 as SGHKS and CDR2 as YYEKEE (reference sequence). The CDR3 loop reads CASSLEGVADYGYTF. The CDR3 DNA follows: TGTGCCAGCAGCTTGGAAGGGGTAGCGGACTATGGCTACACCTTC.

The chain recombines TRBV29-1 with TRBJ1-6; 8 positions match TRBD1. The V gene end was trimmed by 7 bases and the J gene end by 9 bases; junction bases not matched to a gene: 8. The CDR3 loop spans 13 amino acids. Germline CDR1 is SQVTM and CDR2 is ANQGSEA. CDR3 in DNA: TGCAGCGCAAAGTATGGACAGGGTTCACCCCTCCACTTT. It yields the protein CSAKYGQGSPLHF.

This chain links TRBV11-2 with TRBJ1-2; 11 bases line up with TRBD1. The ends lost 5 bases at V and 3 bases at J; junction bases unmatched: 8. Germline V gives CDR1 SGHAT, CDR2 FQNNGV. CDR3 length: 16 residues. The CDR3 coding sequence is TGTGCCAGCAGCCCTCGGACAGGGGGCCCGTACTATGGCTACACCTTC. Its protein product is CASSPRTGGPYYGYTF.

For the CDR3, the DNA is TGCGCCAGCAGCCAAGATGCCAGGGGGCGAGAGACCCAGTACTTC. It translates to CASSQDARGRETQYF. The rearrangement links TRBV4-1 to TRBJ2-5, with 8 nucleotides matching TRBD1. Germline loops: CDR1 MGHRA, CDR2 YSYEKL. This CDR3 has 15 amino acids. With V trimmed by 0 bases and J by 4 bases, 4 bases remained unmatched.

Here the CDR3 DNA reads TGTGCCAGCTCACCTAACAATGAGCAGTTCTTC. It is translated as CASSPNNEQFF. The chain carries TRBV18 and TRBJ2-1, with no clear D. The germline V gene has CDR1 KGHSH and CDR2 LQKENI. The length of the CDR3 is 11 residues. V lost 3 bases and J 5 bases, leaving 2 bases between the germline ends.